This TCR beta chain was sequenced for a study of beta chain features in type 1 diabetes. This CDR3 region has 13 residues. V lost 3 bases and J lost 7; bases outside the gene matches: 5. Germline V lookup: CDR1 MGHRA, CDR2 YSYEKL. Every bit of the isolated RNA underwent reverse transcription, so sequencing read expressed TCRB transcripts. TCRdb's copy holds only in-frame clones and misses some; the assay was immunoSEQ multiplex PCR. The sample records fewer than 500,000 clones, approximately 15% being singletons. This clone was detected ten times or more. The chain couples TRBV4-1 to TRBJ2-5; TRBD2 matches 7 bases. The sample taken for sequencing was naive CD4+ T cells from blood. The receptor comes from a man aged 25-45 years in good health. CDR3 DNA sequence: TGCGCCAGCAGCCAGACTAGCCTAGGGACCCAGTACTTC. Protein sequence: CASSQTSLGTQYF.